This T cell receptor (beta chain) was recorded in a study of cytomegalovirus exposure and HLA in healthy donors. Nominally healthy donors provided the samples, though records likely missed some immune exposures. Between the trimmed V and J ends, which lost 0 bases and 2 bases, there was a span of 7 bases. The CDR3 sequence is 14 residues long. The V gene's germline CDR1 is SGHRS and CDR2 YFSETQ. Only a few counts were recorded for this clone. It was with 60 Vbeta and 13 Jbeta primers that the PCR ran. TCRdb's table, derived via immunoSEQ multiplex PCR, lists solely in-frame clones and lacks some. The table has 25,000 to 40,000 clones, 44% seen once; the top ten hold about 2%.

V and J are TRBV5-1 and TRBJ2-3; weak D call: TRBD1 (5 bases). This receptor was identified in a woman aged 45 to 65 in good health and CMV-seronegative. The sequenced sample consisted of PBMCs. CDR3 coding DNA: TGCGCCAGCAGCTTGGGACAGCCCACAGATACGCAGTATTTT. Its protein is CASSLGQPTDTQYF.